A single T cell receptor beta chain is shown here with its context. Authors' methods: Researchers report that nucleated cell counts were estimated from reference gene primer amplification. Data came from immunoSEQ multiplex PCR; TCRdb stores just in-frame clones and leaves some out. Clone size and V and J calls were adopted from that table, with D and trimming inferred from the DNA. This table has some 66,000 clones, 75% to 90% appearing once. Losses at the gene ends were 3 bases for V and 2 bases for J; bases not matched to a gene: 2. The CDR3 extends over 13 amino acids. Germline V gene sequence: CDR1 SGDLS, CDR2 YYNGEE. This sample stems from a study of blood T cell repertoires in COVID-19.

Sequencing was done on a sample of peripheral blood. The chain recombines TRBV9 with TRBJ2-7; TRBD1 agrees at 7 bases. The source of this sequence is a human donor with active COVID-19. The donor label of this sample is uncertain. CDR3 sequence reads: CASSEGQTYEQYF. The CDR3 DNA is TGTGCCAGCAGCGAGGGACAGACCTACGAGCAGTACTTC.